The 16 T cell receptor beta chains reported below all come from one sample, sequenced in a study of T cells in Graves' hyperthyroidism and ophthalmopathy. Amplified TCR beta CDR3 regions derived from RNA transcripts. With the HTBI primer set, the TCR CDR3 went through a first round of RT-PCR. TCRdb re-derived calls from the multiplex PCR reads in MiXCR, one entry per CDR3 protein. Of about 840,000 distinct CDR3 sequences in the sample, around 38% were seen once. The sequenced sample consisted of blood. Source of these receptors: a young man with Graves' hyperthyroidism.

This clonotype was recorded many times. In DNA, the CDR3 is TGTGCCAGCAGTCGGACAGGGGATCAGCCCCAGCATTTT. This translates into CASSRTGDQPQHF. The chain employs TRBV2 and TRBJ1-5; TRBD1 matches 9 bases. The CDR3 is made up of 13 amino acids. Germline trimming cut 5 bases from V and 5 bases from J; bases unmatched to any gene: 1. Germline V lookup: CDR1 SNHLY, CDR2 FYNNEI.

This clonotype has only a few counts. The rearrangement joins TRBV5-1 to TRBJ1-1; D not resolved. Trimming cost V 5 bases and J 0 bases, with 14 bases left between them. In germline, CDR1 is SGHRS, CDR2 YFSETQ. The CDR3 consists of 15 residues. The CDR3 spells CASSAREIMNTEAFF. The CDR3 nucleotides are TGCGCCAGCAGTGCCCGAGAGATCATGAACACTGAAGCTTTCTTT.

The rearrangement uses TRBV2 and TRBJ2-7, with TRBD2 matching over 7 bases. Trimming removed 5 bases from V and 4 bases from J; junction bases left unmatched: 11. CDR1 and CDR2 from the germline V gene are SNHLY and FYNNEI. The CDR3 extends over 15 amino acids. The CDR3 is CASSSKGGRRYEQYF. The CDR3 DNA reads as TGTGCCAGCAGTTCAAAGGGAGGGAGAAGGTACGAGCAGTACTTC.

The genes are TRBV6-5 and TRBJ1-1, with a weak D call TRBD1 (6 bases). V was cut by 4 bases and J by 1 base, with 13 bases left in between. CDR1 and CDR2 from the germline V gene are MNHEY and SVGAGI. The CDR3 length is 15 residues. CDR3 loop: CASSSPPDRNTEAFF. The DNA of the CDR3 is TGTGCCAGCAGTTCTCCCCCGGACAGGAACACTGAAGCTTTCTTT.

The V and J genes are TRBV4-1 and TRBJ1-1, with D perhaps TRBD1 (5 bases). The CDR3 runs 14 residues. The V gene lost 2 bases and the J gene lost 8 bases, with 15 bases spanning the gap. The germline gives CDR1 MGHRA, CDR2 YSYEKL. The CDR3 loop is CASSQLERGREAFF. The CDR3, as DNA: TGCGCCAGCAGCCAATTGGAGAGGGGCAGGGAAGCTTTCTTT.

The chain links TRBV20-1 to TRBJ2-2; 10 nucleotides line up with TRBD1. J lost 4 bases, V lost 6 bases, and 5 bases had no gene match. The CDR3 is 14 amino acids. Germline assignment: CDR1 DFQATT and CDR2 SNEGSKA (reference sequence). The CDR3 DNA sequence: TGCAGTGCCACGGACAGGGGGAGCACCGGGGAGCTGTTTTTT. Its translation is CSATDRGSTGELFF.

On this clonotype: A much larger clone differs from this one at a single base, so this may be a read error. V gene TRBV7-9 combines with J gene TRBJ1-1, with TRBD1 identical over 9 bases. The CDR3 has 15 amino acids. Per germline, CDR1 SEHNR and CDR2 FQNEAQ (reference sequence). Here the CDR3 DNA reads TGTACCAGCAGCTGGCCGGGACAGGGAAACACTGAAGCTTTCTTT. The encoded protein is CTSSWPGQGNTEAFF.

The gene calls are TRBV4-2 and TRBJ1-4, with D unresolved. The germline V gene encodes CDR1 LGHNA and CDR2 YNFKEQ. The CDR3 sequence is 13 residues long. Trimming removed 1 base from V and 8 bases from J, with 8 bases in between. The CDR3: CASSQGRLEKLFF. The DNA of the CDR3 is TGTGCCAGCAGCCAAGGACGATTGGAAAAACTGTTTTTT.

This chain links TRBV19 with TRBJ2-2; a weak D match, TRBD2 (6 bases). With 4 bases removed from V and 5 bases from J, the gap between germline ends came to 14 bases. Germline lookup yields CDR1 LNHDA and CDR2 SQIVND (reference sequence). The CDR3 totals 15 residues. The CDR3 region is CASSTAPGETGELFF. The CDR3 nucleotides read TGTGCCAGTAGTACAGCCCCGGGGGAGACCGGGGAGCTGTTTTTT.

This clonotype appeared a single time. This sequence joins TRBV20-1 and TRBJ1-5, with a tentative D call TRBD1 (6 bases). Between the trimmed V and J ends, which lost 6 bases and 0 bases, there was a span of 15 bases. Germline CDR1 DFQATT, CDR2 SNEGSKA (reference sequence). This CDR3 region has 15 residues. CDR3: CSAPPGQYSNQPQHF. CDR3 nucleotide sequence: TGCAGTGCGCCCCCAGGACAGTATAGCAATCAGCCCCAGCATTTT.

The chain carries TRBV25-1 and TRBJ1-6; the D is unclear. The CDR3 spans 15 residues. The V end lost 8 bases, the J end lost 5 bases, and 16 bases lay between the germline ends. The germline CDR1 and CDR2 sequences are MGHDK and SYGVNS. The chain's CDR3 is CASVLEAWNNSPLHF. The CDR3 nucleotides read TGTGCCAGCGTTCTGGAGGCTTGGAATAATTCACCCCTCCACTTT.

The chain's CDR3 is CSVRDRVNNEQFF. The CDR3 bases are TGCAGCGTCAGGGACAGGGTTAACAATGAGCAGTTCTTC. V gene TRBV29-1 combines with J gene TRBJ2-1, with 9 positions matching TRBD1. After removal of 6 bases from V and 5 bases from J, the junction contained 5 bases not matched to a gene. This CDR3 contains 13 residues. CDR1 and CDR2 from the germline V gene are SQVTM and ANQGSEA.

A note on this clonotype: A much larger clone lies one base from this, so it may be a read error. This rearrangement joins TRBV7-9 to TRBJ1-1; the D gene is possibly TRBD1 (5 bases). CDR1 is SEHNR and CDR2 is FQNEAQ in the germline V gene (reference sequence). The CDR3 totals 14 residues. The CDR3, as DNA: TGTGCCAGCAGCGTAGCGGCGGGGGACACTGAAGCTTTCTTT. Residues: CASSVAAGDTEAFF.

The V gene is TRBV2, the J gene TRBJ2-7; 8 bases align to TRBD2. In germline, CDR1 is SNHLY, CDR2 FYNNEI. V lost 7 bases to trimming and J lost 3 bases; unmatched junction nucleotides: 5. The length of the CDR3 is 13 residues. The CDR3 DNA reads TGTGCCAGCACTTGGCGGGGGGACTACGAGCAGTACTTC. Translation: CASTWRGDYEQYF.

This clonotype was seen only a few times. V and J are TRBV5-6 and TRBJ1-5; possible D gene TRBD1, 6 bases. This CDR3 comprises 15 residues. Germline CDR1 SGHDT, CDR2 YYEEEE. Trimming took off 1 base at V and 5 bases at J, with 13 bases between the two ends. The CDR3 region is CASSLNRVVDQPQHF. CDR3 DNA: TGTGCCAGCAGCTTGAACAGGGTTGTGGATCAGCCCCAGCATTTT.

This clonotype was seen ten or more times. The chain recombines TRBV29-1 with TRBJ1-1; D call uncertain. This CDR3 is built from 14 residues. V lost 5 bases, J lost 1 base, and 14 bases lay in between. Per the germline V gene, CDR1 is SQVTM and CDR2 is ANQGSEA. The CDR3 reads CSVRVTGANTEAFF. CDR3 coding DNA: TGCAGCGTTCGGGTTACGGGAGCGAACACTGAAGCTTTCTTT. The complete variable domain, with remaining parts taken from reference TRBV29-1 and TRBJ1-1, reads SAVISQKPSRDICQRGTSLTIQCQVDSQVTMMFWYRQQPGQSLTLIATANQGSEATYESGFVIDKFPISRPNLTFSTLTVSNMSPEDSSIYLCSVRVTGANTEAFFGQGTRLTVV.